One T cell receptor (beta chain) is described in this entry. The entry originates in a study of blood T cell repertoires in COVID-19. Original analysis: Estimates of nucleated cell counts were drawn from the amplification of reference gene primers. The table came from immunoSEQ multiplex PCR; TCRdb's copy has only in-frame clones and leaves some out. Clone size and the V and J calls come from that table; the DNA yielded D and trimming. Of roughly 130,000 clones listed, roughly 83% are singletons. The receptor's source is a woman in her forties or fifties with acute or convalescent COVID-19. Material: peripheral blood.

CDR3 bases: TGTGCCAGTAGTATAGGACAGGTAGGGCAGCCCCAGCATTTT. Encoded protein: CASSIGQVGQPQHF. This chain uses TRBV19 with TRBJ1-5; a possible D gene is TRBD1 (6 bases). The germline CDR1 and CDR2 sequences are LNHDA and SQIVND (reference sequence). This CDR3 has 14 amino acids. The germline V and J ends were trimmed by 1 base and 7 bases, with 11 bases remaining between them.